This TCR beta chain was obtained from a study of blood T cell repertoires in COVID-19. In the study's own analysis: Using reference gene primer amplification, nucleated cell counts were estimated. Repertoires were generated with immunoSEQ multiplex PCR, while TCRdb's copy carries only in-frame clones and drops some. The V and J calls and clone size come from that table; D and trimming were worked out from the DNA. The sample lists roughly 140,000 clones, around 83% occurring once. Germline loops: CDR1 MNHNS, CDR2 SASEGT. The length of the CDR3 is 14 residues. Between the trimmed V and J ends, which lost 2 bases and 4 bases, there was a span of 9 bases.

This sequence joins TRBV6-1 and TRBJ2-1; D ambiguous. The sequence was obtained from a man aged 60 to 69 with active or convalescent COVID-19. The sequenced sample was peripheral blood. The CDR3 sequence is CASSESAEYNEQFF. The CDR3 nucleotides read TGTGCCAGCAGTGAATCCGCGGAATACAATGAGCAGTTCTTC.